This entry lists 14 T cell receptor beta chains sequenced from one sample in a study of blood T cell repertoires in COVID-19. Clones were read by immunoSEQ multiplex PCR, and TCRdb kept only the in-frame ones, dropping some. This table has just over 80,000 clones, roughly 79% appearing once. The sample taken for sequencing was peripheral blood. The receptors derive from a man older than 75 with acute or convalescent COVID-19.

The rearrangement links TRBV18 to TRBJ1-1; no definite D call. Germline V gene sequence: CDR1 KGHSH, CDR2 LQKENI. The CDR3 has 14 residues. V lost 3 bases and J 6 bases, leaving 14 bases between the germline ends. This CDR3 is CASSPTVRSPEAFF. The DNA of the CDR3 is TGTGCCAGCTCACCCACGGTAAGAAGCCCTGAAGCTTTCTTT.

The rearrangement links TRBV29-1 to TRBJ2-1; 7 bases match TRBD1. Losses at the gene ends were 6 bases for V and 7 bases for J; bases not matched to a gene: 18. This CDR3 comprises 16 residues. Germline lookup yields CDR1 SQVTM and CDR2 ANQGSEA. The CDR3 DNA sequence: TGCAGCGTCGGAATGGGATACAGGGGAAAGGGGAATGAGCAGTTCTTC. Translating it yields CSVGMGYRGKGNEQFF.

The gene calls are TRBV10-3 and TRBJ1-2; D ambiguous. The V gene lost 10 bases and the J gene lost 2 bases, with 11 bases spanning the gap. Germline loops: CDR1 ENHRY, CDR2 SYGVKD. There are 12 residues in the CDR3. DNA of the CDR3: TGTGCCACCCGAGGCGGGAACTATGGCTACACCTTC. Its translation is CATRGGNYGYTF.

This chain joins TRBV5-1 and TRBJ2-1; no firm D call. This CDR3 region has 14 residues. Germline V gives CDR1 SGHRS, CDR2 YFSETQ. Trimming removed 0 bases from V and 5 bases from J, with 9 bases in between. This CDR3 is CASSLVQENNEQFF. The CDR3 DNA reads TGCGCCAGCAGCTTGGTGCAGGAAAACAATGAGCAGTTCTTC.

CDR3 nucleotides: TGTGCCTGGGCCAAAAGGGGTTATTCACCCCTCCACTTT. It encodes CAWAKRGYSPLHF. V gene TRBV30 combines with J gene TRBJ1-6; D possibly corresponds to TRBD1 (5 bases). The V end lost 5 bases, the J end lost 8 bases, and 13 bases lay between the germline ends. CDR3 length: 13 amino acids. Germline V CDR1 and CDR2: GTSNPN, SVGIG (reference sequence).

The J gene is TRBJ2-7, the V gene TRBV6-5; a weak D match, TRBD2 (6 bases). CDR1 is MNHEY and CDR2 is SVGAGI in the germline V gene. V was cut by 0 bases and J by 5 bases, with 14 bases left in between. CDR3 length: 15 amino acids. CDR3 sequence reads: CASSYSGTWTDEQYF. The CDR3 nucleotides are TGTGCCAGCAGTTACTCGGGGACTTGGACGGACGAGCAGTACTTC.

The chain couples TRBV28 to TRBJ2-7; 9 nucleotides agree with TRBD2. Germline CDR1 and CDR2: MDHEN and SYDVKM. The CDR3 length is 15 residues. J was trimmed by 5 bases and V by 2 bases; bases with no gene match: 7. The CDR3 region is CASSLQGREGHEQYF. The CDR3 region has the DNA TGTGCCAGCAGTTTACAGGGGCGGGAGGGCCACGAGCAGTACTTC.

In this sample, this clone turned up once. The CDR3 bases are TGTGCCAGCGGGGCGGGAGGGTTGTTAGACAATGAGCAGTTCTTC. This gives the protein CASGAGGLLDNEQFF. This chain joins TRBV28 and TRBJ2-1; 9 nucleotides match TRBD2. Looked up from germline, CDR1 is MDHEN and CDR2 is SYDVKM. The CDR3 is 15 residues long. V shed 8 bases, J shed 5 bases, and the junction held 10 bases outside the gene matches.

The V and J genes are TRBV19 and TRBJ1-3; TRBD1 agrees at 7 bases. Germline trimming cut 6 bases from V and 4 bases from J; bases unmatched to any gene: 9. The CDR3 spans 15 residues. CDR1 is LNHDA and CDR2 is SQIVND in the germline V gene (reference sequence). The CDR3 region has the DNA TGTGCCAGTAGGACAATCGGGACAGCAGGAAACACCATATATTTT. Its protein product is CASRTIGTAGNTIYF.

The chain carries TRBV5-1 and TRBJ1-6, with 9 bases fitting TRBD1. The junction had 7 bases not matched to a gene; V was cut back by 3 bases and J by 9 bases. The CDR3 is 15 amino acids. Germline assignment: CDR1 SGHRS and CDR2 YFSETQ. Here the CDR3 reads CASSWDRAEGSPLHF. CDR3 nucleotide sequence: TGCGCCAGCAGCTGGGACAGGGCAGAGGGTTCACCCCTCCACTTT.

V is TRBV2 and J is TRBJ2-3; 11 bases agree with TRBD2. V dropped 10 bases and J dropped 2; count of bases not matched to a gene: 8. The CDR3 sequence is 15 residues long. Germline lookup yields CDR1 SNHLY and CDR2 FYNNEI. CDR3 bases: TGTGCCACCTCCGGACTAGCGGGTATCACAGATACGCAGTATTTT. Its translation: CATSGLAGITDTQYF.

This chain uses TRBV12-3 or TRBV12-4 with TRBJ2-5, with no clear D. Trimming removed 6 bases from V and 1 base from J, with 6 bases in between. The CDR3 has 12 amino acids. The CDR3 here is CASRALQETQYF. The CDR3 DNA reads TGTGCCAGCAGGGCCCTCCAAGAGACCCAGTACTTC.

The rearrangement links TRBV18 to TRBJ1-5, with D perhaps matching TRBD1 (5 bases). Germline V gives CDR1 KGHSH, CDR2 LQKENI. The CDR3 covers 15 residues. The V end was cut by 3 bases, the J end by 4 bases, with 13 bases between. CDR3 sequence: CASSPGEGRNQPQHF. The CDR3 DNA reads as TGTGCCAGCTCACCCGGGGAGGGGCGGAATCAGCCCCAGCATTTT. Supplemented by reference TRBV18 and TRBJ1-5, the full variable domain reads NAGVMQNPRHLVRRRGQEARLRCSPMKGHSHVYWYRQLPEEGLKFMVYLQKENIIDESGMPKERFSAEFPKEGPSILRIQQVVRGDSAAYFCASSPGEGRNQPQHFGDGTRLSIL.

The chain is built from TRBV15 and TRBJ1-5, with 9 positions matching TRBD1. The J segment lost 5 bases and the V segment lost 2 bases, leaving 4 bases of the junction unmatched. This CDR3 region has 15 residues. The germline V gene encodes CDR1 LNHNV and CDR2 YYDKDF (reference sequence). The chain's CDR3 is CATSRNRGLHQPQHF. The CDR3 DNA reads TGTGCCACCAGCAGAAACAGGGGGCTTCATCAGCCCCAGCATTTT.